The rows below give T cell receptor beta chains drawn from one sample of a study of Graves' ophthalmopathy and Graves' hyperthyroidism. TCRdb redid the calling of the multiplex PCR reads with MiXCR, one entry per CDR3 protein. The repertoire includes about 400,000 distinct CDR3 sequences, under 25% of them detected once, and approximately 3.2% sits in the top ten. The sequenced sample was peripheral blood. Receptors originate from a woman younger than 30 with stable Graves' hyperthyroidism. Each CDR3 is given with its conserved first and last residue. Each record gives: D gene, clone size, J gene, V gene, CDR3 protein, CDR3 DNA. A D gene is named only where the DNA matches it firmly. Size is omitted from some rows. Given values are once, few, many or a class for expanded clones.

>TRBD1|NA|TRBJ2-4|TRBV6-5
CASSYPDRGGGKNIKYF
TGTGCCAGCAGTTACCCGGACAGGGGGGGAGGCAAAAACATTAAGTACTTC
>NA|many|TRBJ1-5|TRBV12-3/TRBV12-4
CASSSRGKQPQHF
TGTGCCAGCAGTTCTAGGGGGAAACAGCCCCAGCATTTT
>NA|many|TRBJ2-5|TRBV20-1
CSARVRGAVETQYF
TGCAGTGCTAGAGTGAGAGGGGCAGTAGAGACCCAGTACTTC
>TRBD1|many|TRBJ1-1|TRBV6-1
CASSRDRGLAEAFF
TGTGCCAGCAGCCGCGACAGGGGGCTCGCTGAAGCTTTCTTT
>NA|few|TRBJ1-1|TRBV19
CASSIKGNTEAFF
TGTGCCAGTAGTATCAAGGGGAATACTGAAGCTTTCTTT
>TRBD2|many|TRBJ2-4|TRBV28
CASSLLAGAIKYF
TGTGCCAGCAGTTTACTAGCGGGAGCCATTAAGTACTTC
>NA|NA|TRBJ1-1|TRBV6-5
CASISRGNTEAFF
TGTGCCAGCATTTCCCGGGGGAACACTGAAGCTTTCTTT
>NA|many|TRBJ1-5|TRBV15
CATSRDAVMRPGKNQPQHF
TGTGCCACCAGCAGAGATGCGGTGATGCGGCCAGGGAAGAATCAGCCCCAGCATTTT
>NA|many|TRBJ2-2|TRBV19
CASKEQWSGELFF
TGTGCCAGTAAGGAACAGTGGTCGGGGGAGCTGTTTTTT
>NA|many|TRBJ2-5|TRBV29-1
CSVRGTDETQYF
TGCAGCGTGCGCGGGACGGACGAGACCCAGTACTTC
>TRBD1|NA|TRBJ1-1|TRBV9
CASSVVKGANTEAFF
TGTGCCAGCAGCGTAGTGAAGGGGGCGAACACTGAAGCTTTCTTT
>NA|NA|TRBJ2-7|TRBV3-1
CASSPEGAYEQYF
TGTGCCAGCAGCCCAGAAGGGGCCTACGAGCAGTACTTC
>TRBD2|few|TRBJ2-5|TRBV12-3/TRBV12-4
CASSLLWRGGGETQYF
TGTGCCAGCAGTTTATTGTGGCGGGGGGGCGGAGAGACCCAGTACTTC
>NA|many|TRBJ1-5|TRBV6-4
CASSLGGTANQPQHF
TGTGCCAGCAGCTTAGGGGGGACGGCGAATCAGCCCCAGCATTTT
>NA|many|TRBJ2-4|TRBV27
CAGSPLIRIRGNIQYF
TGTGCCGGCAGTCCCCTCATTAGGATCCGTGGAAACATTCAGTACTTC
>TRBD1|many|TRBJ1-6|TRBV18
CASSPQTGWSSPLHF
TGTGCCAGCTCACCTCAGACAGGGTGGAGTTCACCCCTCCACTTT
>TRBD1|NA|TRBJ1-1|TRBV18
CASSQGTAMNTEAFF
TGTGCCAGCTCACAAGGGACAGCCATGAACACTGAAGCTTTCTTT
>TRBD2|many|TRBJ2-7|TRBV6-1
CASSELKASGRPLEQYF
TGTGCCAGCAGTGAGCTGAAAGCTAGCGGGAGGCCCCTCGAGCAGTACTTC
>TRBD1|NA|TRBJ1-5|TRBV30
CAWSPGQSNQPQHF
TGTGCCTGGAGTCCGGGACAGAGCAATCAGCCCCAGCATTTT
>TRBD2|NA|TRBJ2-2|TRBV20-1
CSASGASGPNTGELFF
TGCAGTGCTAGCGGGGCTAGCGGGCCGAACACCGGGGAGCTGTTTTTT
>NA|NA|TRBJ1-3|TRBV2
CAGAQDSGNTIYF
TGTGCCGGTGCTCAGGACTCTGGAAACACCATATATTTT
>NA|many|TRBJ2-6|TRBV11-2
CASSSLTAGPLGANVLTF
TGTGCCAGCAGCTCTTTGACAGCGGGTCCTCTGGGGGCCAACGTCCTGACTTTC
>TRBD2|many|TRBJ2-5|TRBV29-1
CSVELAGGETQYF
TGCAGCGTTGAACTAGCGGGAGGAGAGACCCAGTACTTC
>TRBD1|few|TRBJ1-2|TRBV2
CASRETGQSYGYTF
TGTGCCAGCAGGGAGACGGGACAGAGCTATGGCTACACCTTC
>NA|many|TRBJ1-5|TRBV20-1
CSASPGLSNQPQHF
TGCAGTGCTAGTCCGGGGTTGAGCAATCAGCCCCAGCATTTT
>NA|many|TRBJ2-7|TRBV20-1
CSARVTGRTYEQYF
TGCAGTGCTAGAGTCACAGGTCGAACCTACGAGCAGTACTTC
>NA|many|TRBJ2-7|TRBV30
CAWSKTYEQYF
TGTGCCTGGAGTAAAACCTACGAGCAGTACTTC
>TRBD1|many|TRBJ1-5|TRBV6-7
CASRTQGGTLDGNQPQHF
TGTGCCAGCAGAACACAGGGGGGTACCCTAGATGGCAATCAGCCCCAGCATTTT
>NA|many|TRBJ1-2|TRBV10-3
CAIRWEDYGYTF
TGTGCCATCAGGTGGGAAGATTATGGCTACACCTTC
>NA|few|TRBJ2-6|TRBV9
CASSVTGTGANVLTF
TGTGCCAGCAGCGTAACAGGGACTGGGGCCAACGTCCTGACTTTC
>TRBD1|many|TRBJ2-7|TRBV27
CASGGTGGFEQYF
TGTGCCAGCGGGGGGACAGGGGGCTTCGAGCAGTACTTC
>NA|many|TRBJ1-3|TRBV12-3/TRBV12-4
CASTIIPEGRRGNTIYF
TGTGCCAGCACCATAATACCCGAGGGACGTCGCGGAAACACCATATATTTT
>NA|many|TRBJ2-5|TRBV6-5
CASSYSASAPSYQETQYF
TGTGCCAGCAGTTACTCGGCTAGCGCCCCATCGTACCAAGAGACCCAGTACTTC
>NA|many|TRBJ1-2|TRBV3-1
CASSQYSPREGYGYGYTF
TGTGCCAGCAGCCAGTATAGCCCCAGGGAAGGCTACGGCTATGGCTACACCTTC
>NA|NA|TRBJ1-5|TRBV11-1
CASSLAGGASNQPQHF
TGTGCCAGCAGCTTAGCCGGGGGGGCGAGCAATCAGCCCCAGCATTTT
>NA|few|TRBJ1-1|TRBV5-1
CASSLLDTVNTEAFF
TGCGCCAGCAGCTTGCTCGACACCGTGAACACTGAAGCTTTCTTT
>NA|many|TRBJ2-7|TRBV5-1
CASSYNAGSSYEQYF
TGCGCCAGCAGCTACAATGCAGGGAGCTCCTACGAGCAGTACTTC
>TRBD1|few|TRBJ1-6|TRBV7-9
CASSGKGGSSPLHF
TGTGCCAGCAGCGGAAAAGGGGGCTCATCACCCCTCCACTTT
>NA|many|TRBJ1-1|TRBV30
CAPWEIGRGAFF
TGTGCCCCATGGGAAATTGGAAGGGGCGCTTTCTTT
>NA|many|TRBJ1-1|TRBV11-1
CASSLITNWGGNTEAFF
TGTGCCAGCAGCTTAATCACAAACTGGGGGGGTAACACTGAAGCTTTCTTT
>TRBD2|many|TRBJ2-7|TRBV6-2/TRBV6-3
CASISGLAGLYEQYF
TGTGCCAGCATAAGCGGACTAGCGGGCCTTTACGAGCAGTACTTC
>NA|many|TRBJ1-1|TRBV20-1
CSAAPGDTEAFF
TGCAGTGCTGCGCCAGGGGACACTGAAGCTTTCTTT
>NA|many|TRBJ2-5|TRBV28
CACTGSGQETQYF
TGTGCTTGTACCGGGTCTGGCCAAGAGACCCAGTACTTC
>NA|many|TRBJ2-7|TRBV7-2
CASSSVRDGFFYEQYF
TGTGCCAGCAGCAGCGTTAGGGACGGATTCTTCTACGAGCAGTACTTC
>NA|NA|TRBJ1-6|TRBV6-5
CASSYAGLDNPSQLHF
TGTGCCAGCAGTTACGCAGGATTAGACAACCCCTCACAGCTCCACTTT